A selection of T cell receptor beta chains follows, all from one sample in a study of T-cell reconstitution after alpha-beta-depleted transplantation in children. Each CDR3 protein gets one entry after TCRdb re-called the PCR reads with MiXCR. The table shows 200,000 to 250,000 distinct CDR3 sequences, with roughly 9% occurring only once. Source: PBMCs from the stem cell graft donor, taken from the stem cell graft. The receptors come from a human donor who donated a stem cell graft to a child with acute lymphoblastic leukemia. Both conserved end residues are part of each CDR3. D genes are given only for firm matches. The size field is filled for only some rows; it gives once, few, many or a size class.

d_gene	v_gene	abundance	j_gene	CDR3aa	CDR3nt
-	TRBV24-1	few	TRBJ1-2	CATSVRGRGGYTF	TGTGCCACCAGTGTCCGGGGTCGTGGTGGCTACACCTTC
TRBD1	TRBV7-2	-	TRBJ1-2	CASSPGGYTYGYTF	TGTGCCAGCAGCCCAGGGGGTTATACCTATGGCTACACCTTC
-	TRBV4-3	-	TRBJ1-4	CASSQDGGETGKLFF	TGCGCCAGCAGCCAAGATGGCGGTGAAACAGGAAAACTGTTTTTT
-	TRBV5-5	many	TRBJ1-1	CASSLRTEAFF	TGTGCCAGCAGCTTGCGGACTGAAGCTTTCTTT
-	TRBV7-8	few	TRBJ2-5	CASSPPTVLQETQYF	TGTGCCAGCAGCCCACCGACAGTGCTCCAAGAGACCCAGTACTTC
TRBD2	TRBV12-3/TRBV12-4	many	TRBJ2-5	CASSVGTSRETQYF	TGTGCCAGCAGTGTGGGGACTAGCAGGGAGACCCAGTACTTC
-	TRBV20-1	-	TRBJ2-1	CSLHSGQGFYNEQFF	TGCAGTCTACACTCGGGGCAGGGGTTCTACAATGAGCAGTTCTTC
-	TRBV30	-	TRBJ1-2	CAWSQSADSYGYTF	TGTGCCTGGAGCCAATCAGCAGACTCCTATGGCTACACCTTC
-	TRBV5-6	many	TRBJ1-3	CASSRRDTGNTIYF	TGTGCCAGCAGCCGCCGGGACACCGGAAACACCATATATTTT
-	TRBV4-3	few	TRBJ2-6	CASSQEKAGVIWRANVLTF	TGCGCCAGCAGCCAAGAGAAGGCGGGTGTTATCTGGAGGGCCAACGTCCTGACTTTC
TRBD1	TRBV10-2	-	TRBJ1-6	CASRRGLGDSPLHF	TGCGCCAGCAGGAGGGGGCTCGGGGACTCACCCCTCCACTTT
-	TRBV29-1	-	TRBJ1-2	CSVPLGPAGSGYTF	TGCAGCGTCCCCCTGGGACCGGCGGGAAGCGGCTACACCTTC